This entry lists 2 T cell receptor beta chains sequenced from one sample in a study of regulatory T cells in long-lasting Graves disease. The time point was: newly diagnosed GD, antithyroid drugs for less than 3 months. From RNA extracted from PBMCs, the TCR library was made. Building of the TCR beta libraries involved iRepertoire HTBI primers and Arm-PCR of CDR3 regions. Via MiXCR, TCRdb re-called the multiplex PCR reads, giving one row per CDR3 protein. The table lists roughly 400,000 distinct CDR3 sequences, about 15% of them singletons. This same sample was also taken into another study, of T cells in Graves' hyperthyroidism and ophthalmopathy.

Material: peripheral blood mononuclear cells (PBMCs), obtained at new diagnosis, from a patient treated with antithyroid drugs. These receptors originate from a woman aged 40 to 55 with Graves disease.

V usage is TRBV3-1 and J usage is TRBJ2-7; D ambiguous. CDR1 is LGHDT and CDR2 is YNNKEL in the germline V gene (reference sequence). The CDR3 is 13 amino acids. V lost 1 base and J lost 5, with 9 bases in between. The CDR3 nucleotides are TGTGCCAGCAGCCAAGCACGGTACGACGAGCAGTACTTC. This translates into CASSQARYDEQYF.

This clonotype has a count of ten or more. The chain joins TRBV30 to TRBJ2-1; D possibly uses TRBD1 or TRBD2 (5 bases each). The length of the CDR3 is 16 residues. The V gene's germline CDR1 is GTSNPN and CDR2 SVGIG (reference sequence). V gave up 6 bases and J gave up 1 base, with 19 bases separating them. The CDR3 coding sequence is TGTGCCTGTAAAGGGCTAGCCGCAGGGTCCTACAATGAGCAGTTCTTC. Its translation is CACKGLAAGSYNEQFF.